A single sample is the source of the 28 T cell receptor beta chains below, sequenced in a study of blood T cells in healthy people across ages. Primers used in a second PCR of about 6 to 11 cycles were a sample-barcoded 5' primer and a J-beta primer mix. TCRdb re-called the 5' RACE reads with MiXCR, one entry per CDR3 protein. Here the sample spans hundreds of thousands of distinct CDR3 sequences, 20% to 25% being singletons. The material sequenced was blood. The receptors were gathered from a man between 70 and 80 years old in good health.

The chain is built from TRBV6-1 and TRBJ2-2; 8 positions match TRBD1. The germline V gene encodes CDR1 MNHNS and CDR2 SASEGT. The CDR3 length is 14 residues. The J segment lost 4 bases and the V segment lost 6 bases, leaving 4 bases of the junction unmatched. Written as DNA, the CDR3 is TGTGCCAGCAGAACCACAGGGGGCACCGGGGAGCTGTTTTTT. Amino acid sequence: CASRTTGGTGELFF.

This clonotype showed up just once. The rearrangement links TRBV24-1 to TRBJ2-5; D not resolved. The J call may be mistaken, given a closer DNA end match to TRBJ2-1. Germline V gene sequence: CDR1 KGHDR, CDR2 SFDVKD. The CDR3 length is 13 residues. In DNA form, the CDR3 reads TGTGCCACCAGCCGGACGGGCTACAATGAGCAGTTCTTC. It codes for CATSRTGYNEQFF.

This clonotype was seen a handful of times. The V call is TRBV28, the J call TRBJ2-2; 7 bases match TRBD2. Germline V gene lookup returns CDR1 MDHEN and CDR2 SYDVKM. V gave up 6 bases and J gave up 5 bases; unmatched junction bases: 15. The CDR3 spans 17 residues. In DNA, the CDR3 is TGTGCCAGCAGCCTCCTTACGGGCGGGGGTTTAACCGGGGAGCTGTTTTTT. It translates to CASSLLTGGGLTGELFF.

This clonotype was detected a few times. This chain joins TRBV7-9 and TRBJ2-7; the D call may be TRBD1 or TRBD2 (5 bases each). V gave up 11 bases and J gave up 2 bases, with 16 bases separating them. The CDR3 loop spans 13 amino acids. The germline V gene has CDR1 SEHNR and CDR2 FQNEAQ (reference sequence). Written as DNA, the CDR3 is TGTGCCGGATCCCGGGACGGACCCTACGAGCAGTACTTC. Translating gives CAGSRDGPYEQYF.

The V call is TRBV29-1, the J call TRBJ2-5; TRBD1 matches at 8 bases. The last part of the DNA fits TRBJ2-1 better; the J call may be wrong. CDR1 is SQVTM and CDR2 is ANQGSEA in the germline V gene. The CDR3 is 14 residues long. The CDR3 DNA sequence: TGCAGCGTTGAAGAGCAGGGGGCGAGGAATGAGCAGTTCTTC. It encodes CSVEEQGARNEQFF.

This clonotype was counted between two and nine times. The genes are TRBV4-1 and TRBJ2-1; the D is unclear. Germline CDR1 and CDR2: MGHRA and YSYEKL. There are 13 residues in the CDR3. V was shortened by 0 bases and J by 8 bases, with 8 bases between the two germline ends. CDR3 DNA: TGCGCCAGCAGCCAAGATGCGAAGGATGAGCAGTTCTTC. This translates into CASSQDAKDEQFF.

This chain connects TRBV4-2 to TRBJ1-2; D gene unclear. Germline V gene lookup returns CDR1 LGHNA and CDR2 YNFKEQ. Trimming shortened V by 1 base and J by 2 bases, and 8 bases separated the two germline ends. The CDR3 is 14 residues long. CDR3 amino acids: CASSQATPNYGYTF. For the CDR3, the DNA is TGTGCCAGCAGCCAAGCGACACCAAACTATGGCTACACCTTC.

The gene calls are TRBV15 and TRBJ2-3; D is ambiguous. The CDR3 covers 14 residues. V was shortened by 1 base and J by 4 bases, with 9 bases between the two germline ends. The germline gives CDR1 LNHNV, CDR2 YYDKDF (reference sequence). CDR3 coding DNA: TGTGCCACCAGCAGAGGCCAGGCGGCAGATACGCAGTATTTT. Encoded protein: CATSRGQAADTQYF.

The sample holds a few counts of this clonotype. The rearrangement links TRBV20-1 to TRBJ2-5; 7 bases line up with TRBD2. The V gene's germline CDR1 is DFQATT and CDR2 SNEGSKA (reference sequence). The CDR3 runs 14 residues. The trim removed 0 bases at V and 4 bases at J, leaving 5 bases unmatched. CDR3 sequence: CSARDWVAGETQYF. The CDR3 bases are TGCAGTGCTAGAGATTGGGTAGCGGGAGAGACCCAGTACTTC.

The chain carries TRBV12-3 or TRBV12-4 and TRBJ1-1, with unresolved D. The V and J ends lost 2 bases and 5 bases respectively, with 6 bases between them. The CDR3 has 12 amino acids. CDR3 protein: CASSLRRTEAFF. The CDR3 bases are TGTGCCAGCAGTTTACGGAGGACTGAAGCTTTCTTT.

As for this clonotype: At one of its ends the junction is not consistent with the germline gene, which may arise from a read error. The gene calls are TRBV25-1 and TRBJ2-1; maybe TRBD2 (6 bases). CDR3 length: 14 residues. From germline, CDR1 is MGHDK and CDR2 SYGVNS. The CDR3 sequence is CAISATGVYNEQLF. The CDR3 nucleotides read TGTGCCATCAGTGCAACGGGAGTCTACAATGAGCAGCTCTTC.

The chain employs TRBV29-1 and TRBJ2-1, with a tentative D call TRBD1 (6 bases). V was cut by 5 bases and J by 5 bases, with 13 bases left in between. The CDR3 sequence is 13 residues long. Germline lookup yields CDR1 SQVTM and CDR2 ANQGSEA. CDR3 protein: CSVHGTPHNEQFF. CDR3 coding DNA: TGCAGCGTTCACGGGACACCCCACAATGAGCAGTTCTTC.

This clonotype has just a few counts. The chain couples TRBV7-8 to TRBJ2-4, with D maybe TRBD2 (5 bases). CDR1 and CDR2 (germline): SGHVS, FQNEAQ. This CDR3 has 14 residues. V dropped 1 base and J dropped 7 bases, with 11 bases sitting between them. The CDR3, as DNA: TGTGCCAGCAGCTTAGATGCATCGGGGAACATTCAGTACTTC. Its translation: CASSLDASGNIQYF.

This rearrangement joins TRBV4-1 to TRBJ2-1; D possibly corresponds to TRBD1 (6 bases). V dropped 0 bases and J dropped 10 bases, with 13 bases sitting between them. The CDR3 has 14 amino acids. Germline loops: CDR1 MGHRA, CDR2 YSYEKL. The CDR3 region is CASSQEVQGKEQFF. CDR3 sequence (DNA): TGCGCCAGCAGCCAAGAAGTTCAGGGGAAGGAGCAGTTCTTC.

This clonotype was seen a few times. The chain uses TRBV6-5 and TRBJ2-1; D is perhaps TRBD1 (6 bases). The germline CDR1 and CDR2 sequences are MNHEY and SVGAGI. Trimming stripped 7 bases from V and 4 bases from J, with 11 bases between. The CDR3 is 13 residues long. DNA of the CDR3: TGTGCCAGCACCCGGGACAAGTACAATGAGCAGTTCTTC. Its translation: CASTRDKYNEQFF.

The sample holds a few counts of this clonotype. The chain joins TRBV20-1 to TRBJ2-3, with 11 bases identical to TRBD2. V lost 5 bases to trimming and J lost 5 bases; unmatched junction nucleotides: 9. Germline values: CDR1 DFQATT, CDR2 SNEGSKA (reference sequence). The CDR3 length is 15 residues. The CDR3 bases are TGCAGTGCTGTGATAGCGGGAGGGTCGGGAGATACGCAGTATTTT. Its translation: CSAVIAGGSGDTQYF.

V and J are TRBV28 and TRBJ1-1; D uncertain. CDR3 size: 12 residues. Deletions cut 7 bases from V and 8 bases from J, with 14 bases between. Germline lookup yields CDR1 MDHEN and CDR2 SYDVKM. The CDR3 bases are TGTGCCAGCACTCTAGCCCGAGGCGAAGCTTTCTTT. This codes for CASTLARGEAFF.

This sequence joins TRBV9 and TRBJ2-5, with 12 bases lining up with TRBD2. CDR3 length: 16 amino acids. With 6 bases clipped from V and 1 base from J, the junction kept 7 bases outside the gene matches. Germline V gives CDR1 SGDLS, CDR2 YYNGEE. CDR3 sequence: CASIPRTSGTQETQYF. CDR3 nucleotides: TGTGCCAGCATCCCCCGGACTAGCGGGACCCAAGAGACCCAGTACTTC.

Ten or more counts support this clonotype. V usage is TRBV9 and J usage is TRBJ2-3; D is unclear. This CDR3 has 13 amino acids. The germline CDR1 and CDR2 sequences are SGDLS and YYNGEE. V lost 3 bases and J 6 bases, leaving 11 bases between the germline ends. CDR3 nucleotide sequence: TGTGCCAGCAGCGCCTCTAGTGCTGATACGCAGTATTTT. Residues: CASSASSADTQYF.

The CDR3 bases are TGTGCCACCGGGACAGGGCACGCAACTAATGAAAAACTGTTTTTT. Its translation: CATGTGHATNEKLFF. The chain uses TRBV6-2 or TRBV6-3 and TRBJ1-4; TRBD1 agrees at 9 bases. The junction had 6 bases not matched to a gene; V was cut back by 10 bases and J by 0 bases. The CDR3 has 15 amino acids. CDR1 is MNHEY and CDR2 is SVGEGT in the germline V gene.

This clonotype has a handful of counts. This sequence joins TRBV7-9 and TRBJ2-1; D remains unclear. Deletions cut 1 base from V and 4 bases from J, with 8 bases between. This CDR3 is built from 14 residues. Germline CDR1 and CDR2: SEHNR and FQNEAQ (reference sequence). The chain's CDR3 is CASSLDLAYNEQFF. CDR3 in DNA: TGTGCCAGCAGCTTAGATCTCGCGTACAATGAGCAGTTCTTC. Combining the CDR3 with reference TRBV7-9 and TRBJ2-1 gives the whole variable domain DTGVSQNPRHKITKRGQNVTFRCDPISEHNRLYWYRQTLGQGPEFLTYFQNEAQLEKSRLLSDRFSAERPKGSFSTLEIQRTEQGDSAMYLCASSLDLAYNEQFFGPGTRLTVL.

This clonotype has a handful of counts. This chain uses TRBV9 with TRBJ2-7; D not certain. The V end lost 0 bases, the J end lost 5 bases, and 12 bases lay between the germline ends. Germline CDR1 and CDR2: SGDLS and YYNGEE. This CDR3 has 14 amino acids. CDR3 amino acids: CASSVARSGNEQYF. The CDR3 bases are TGTGCCAGCAGCGTAGCACGATCTGGAAACGAGCAGTACTTC.

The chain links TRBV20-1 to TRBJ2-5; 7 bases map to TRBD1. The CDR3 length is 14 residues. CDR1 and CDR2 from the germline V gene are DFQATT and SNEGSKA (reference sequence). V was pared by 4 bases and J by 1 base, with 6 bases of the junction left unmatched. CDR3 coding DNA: TGCAGTGCTACGAAGGGACAGTCCCAAGAGACCCAGTACTTC. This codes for CSATKGQSQETQYF.

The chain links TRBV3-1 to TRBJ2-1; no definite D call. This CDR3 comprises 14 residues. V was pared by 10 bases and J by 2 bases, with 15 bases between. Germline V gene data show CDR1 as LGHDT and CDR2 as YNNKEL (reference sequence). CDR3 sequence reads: CATVASTAYNEQFF. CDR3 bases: TGTGCCACCGTCGCGAGTACGGCCTACAATGAGCAGTTCTTC.

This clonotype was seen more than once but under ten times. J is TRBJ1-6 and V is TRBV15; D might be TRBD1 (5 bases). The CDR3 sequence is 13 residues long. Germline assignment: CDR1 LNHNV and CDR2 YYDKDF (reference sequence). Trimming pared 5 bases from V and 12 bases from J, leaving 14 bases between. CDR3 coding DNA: TGTGCCACCAGCGCCCTCCGGGACGAACCCCTCCACTTT. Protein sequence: CATSALRDEPLHF.

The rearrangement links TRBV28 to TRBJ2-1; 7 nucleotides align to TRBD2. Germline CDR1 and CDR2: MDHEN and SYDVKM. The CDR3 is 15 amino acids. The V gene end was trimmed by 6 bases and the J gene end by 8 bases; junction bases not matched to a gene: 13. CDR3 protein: CASRETAGDFDEQFF. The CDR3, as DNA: TGTGCCAGCAGGGAGACGGCGGGAGACTTTGATGAGCAGTTCTTC.

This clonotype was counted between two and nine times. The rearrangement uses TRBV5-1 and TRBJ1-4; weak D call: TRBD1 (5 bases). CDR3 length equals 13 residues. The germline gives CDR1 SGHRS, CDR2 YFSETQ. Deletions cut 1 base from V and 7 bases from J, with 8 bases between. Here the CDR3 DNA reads TGCGCCAGCAGCTTGTGGCAGGGTGAAAAACTGTTTTTT. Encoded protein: CASSLWQGEKLFF.

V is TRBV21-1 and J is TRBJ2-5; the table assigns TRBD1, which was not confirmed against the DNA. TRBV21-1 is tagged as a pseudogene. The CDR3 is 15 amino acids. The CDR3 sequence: CASSNQPGGAETQYF. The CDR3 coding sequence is TGTGCCAGCAGCAACCAACCAGGGGGCGCAGAGACCCAGTACTTC.